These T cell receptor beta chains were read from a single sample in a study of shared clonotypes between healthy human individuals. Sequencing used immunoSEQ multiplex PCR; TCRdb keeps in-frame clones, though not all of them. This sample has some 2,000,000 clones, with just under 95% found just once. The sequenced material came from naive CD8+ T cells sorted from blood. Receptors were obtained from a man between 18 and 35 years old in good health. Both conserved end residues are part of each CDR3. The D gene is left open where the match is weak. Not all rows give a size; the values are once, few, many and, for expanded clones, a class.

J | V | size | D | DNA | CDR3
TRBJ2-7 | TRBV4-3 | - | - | TGCGCCAGCAGCCAAGATCGTGAGGGAGTCTACGAGCAGTACTTC | CASSQDREGVYEQYF
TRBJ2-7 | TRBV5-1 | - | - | TGCGCCAGCAGCCCGCTTGACAGCCTCTACGAGCAGTACTTC | CASSPLDSLYEQYF
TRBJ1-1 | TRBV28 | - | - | TGTGCCAGCAGTTTTCGCTCAGGGATGAACACTGAAGCTTTCTTT | CASSFRSGMNTEAFF
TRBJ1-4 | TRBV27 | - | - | TGTGCCAGCAGTAGGGTTGGGGCAGATGAAAAACTGTTTTTT | CASSRVGADEKLFF
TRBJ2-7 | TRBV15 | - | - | TGTGCCACCAGCAGCTCCCTACAGGGCGCCTACGAGCAGTACTTC | CATSSSLQGAYEQYF
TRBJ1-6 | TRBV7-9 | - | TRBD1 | TGTGCCAGCAGCCCCGACAGGGATAATTCACCCCTCCACTTT | CASSPDRDNSPLHF
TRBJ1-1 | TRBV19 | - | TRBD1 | TGTGCCAGTCGCCTTAACTTGGACAGGAAGAACACTGAAGCTTTCTTT | CASRLNLDRKNTEAFF
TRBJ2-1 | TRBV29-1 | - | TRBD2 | TGCAGCGTCAGCGGACTAGCGGGAGGGCTTCATTACAATGAGCAGTTCTTC | CSVSGLAGGLHYNEQFF
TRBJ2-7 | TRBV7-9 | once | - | TGTGCCAGCAGTTACCAAAACAGGGAGGAATACGAGCAGTACTTC | CASSYQNREEYEQYF
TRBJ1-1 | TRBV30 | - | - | TGTGCCTGGAAGACCGGGGCCAATTCGGACACTGAAGCTTTCTTT | CAWKTGANSDTEAFF
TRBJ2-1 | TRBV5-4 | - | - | TGTGCCAGCAGCTTGTTTGATGAGCAGTTCTTC | CASSLFDEQFF
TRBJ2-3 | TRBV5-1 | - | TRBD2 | TGCGCCAGCACCCCGGAGGGACTAGCGGGAAGGAACACAGATACGCAGTATTTT | CASTPEGLAGRNTDTQYF
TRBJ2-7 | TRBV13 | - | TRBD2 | TGTGCCAGCAGCCGTAGGACTAGCTACGAGCAGTACTTC | CASSRRTSYEQYF
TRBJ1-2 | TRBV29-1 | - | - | TGCAGCGCTGAAACGGGGGTTAACTATGGCTACACCTTC | CSAETGVNYGYTF
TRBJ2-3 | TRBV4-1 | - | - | TGCGCCAGCAGCCAAGTACAGGAGGGCACAGATACGCAGTATTTT | CASSQVQEGTDTQYF
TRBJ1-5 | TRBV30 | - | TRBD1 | TGTGCCTGGGAACAGGGGTATGGCAATCAGCCCCAGCATTTT | CAWEQGYGNQPQHF
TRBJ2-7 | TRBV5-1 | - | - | TGCGCCAGCAGCTTCGAGCCATTCTACGAGCAGTACTTC | CASSFEPFYEQYF
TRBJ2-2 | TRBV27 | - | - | TGTGCCAGCAGTTTACGGAGGCCTAGCGCGGATCTTGCCGGGGAGCTGTTTTTT | CASSLRRPSADLAGELFF
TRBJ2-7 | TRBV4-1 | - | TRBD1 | TGCGCCAGCAGCCGTGGGACAGACAGCTCCTACGAGCAGTACTTC | CASSRGTDSSYEQYF
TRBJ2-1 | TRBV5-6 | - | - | TGTGCCAGCAGCTTGGACGGGAGTGGTAGGAATGAGCAGTTCTTC | CASSLDGSGRNEQFF
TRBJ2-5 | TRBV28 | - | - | TGTGCCAGCAGTTTCCAGGGGCGCACAGAGACCCAGTACTTC | CASSFQGRTETQYF
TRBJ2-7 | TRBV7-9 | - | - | TGTGCCAGCAGCTTACTGGCCTCTGCCGAGCAGTACTTC | CASSLLASAEQYF
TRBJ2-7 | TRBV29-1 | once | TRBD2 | TGCAGCGTAGCCCTAGCGGGGGGGTCCTACGAGCAGTACTTC | CSVALAGGSYEQYF
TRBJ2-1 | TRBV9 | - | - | TGTGCCAGCAGCGTCCCAGGGTACAATGAGCAGTTCTTC | CASSVPGYNEQFF
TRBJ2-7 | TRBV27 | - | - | TGTGCCAGCAGCCGGACTGTTGACTACGAGCAGTACTTC | CASSRTVDYEQYF
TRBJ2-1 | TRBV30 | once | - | TGTGCCTGGGCGGGACAGATTGGCAATGAGCAGTTCTTC | CAWAGQIGNEQFF
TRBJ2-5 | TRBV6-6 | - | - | TGTGCCAGCAGTCTGGGGCAGGGGGGGGAGACCCAGTACTTC | CASSLGQGGETQYF
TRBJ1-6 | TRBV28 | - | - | TGTGCCAGCACCTTAGATATAGGGGCTGTTAATTCACCCCTCCACTTT | CASTLDIGAVNSPLHF
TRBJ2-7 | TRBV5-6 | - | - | TGTGCCAGCAGCCTAACGGACTCCTCCTACGAGCAGTACTTC | CASSLTDSSYEQYF
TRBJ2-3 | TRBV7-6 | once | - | TGTGCCAGCAGCTTTTCGGTGGCAGTCGCGGAGTTCACAGATACGCAGTATTTT | CASSFSVAVAEFTDTQYF
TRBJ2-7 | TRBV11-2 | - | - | TGTGCCAGCAGCTTAACAGGGTACGAGCAGTACTTC | CASSLTGYEQYF
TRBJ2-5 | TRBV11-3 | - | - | TGTGCCAGCAGCTTAGTTTTGCTTCGGGAGACCCAGTACTTC | CASSLVLLRETQYF